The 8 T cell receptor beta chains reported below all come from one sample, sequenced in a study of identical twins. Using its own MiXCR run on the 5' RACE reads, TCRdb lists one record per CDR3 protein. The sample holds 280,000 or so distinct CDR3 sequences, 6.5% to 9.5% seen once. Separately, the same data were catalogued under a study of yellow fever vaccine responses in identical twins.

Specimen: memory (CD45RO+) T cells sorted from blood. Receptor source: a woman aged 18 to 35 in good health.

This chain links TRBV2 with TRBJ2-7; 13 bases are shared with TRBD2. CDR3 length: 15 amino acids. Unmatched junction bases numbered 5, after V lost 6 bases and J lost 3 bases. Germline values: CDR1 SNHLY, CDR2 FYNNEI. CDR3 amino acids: CASRAGTSGIYEQYV. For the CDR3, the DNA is TGTGCCAGCAGAGCCGGGACTAGCGGGATCTACGAGCAGTACGTC.

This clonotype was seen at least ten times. CDR3 DNA sequence: TGTGCCAGCAGTGAAAACTCCAACTACGAGCAGTACTTC. Amino acid sequence: CASSENSNYEQYF. V gene TRBV6-1 combines with J gene TRBJ2-7; unclear D gene. Trimming stripped 2 bases from V and 3 bases from J, with 8 bases between. Germline V gene data show CDR1 as MNHNS and CDR2 as SASEGT. CDR3 length equals 13 residues.

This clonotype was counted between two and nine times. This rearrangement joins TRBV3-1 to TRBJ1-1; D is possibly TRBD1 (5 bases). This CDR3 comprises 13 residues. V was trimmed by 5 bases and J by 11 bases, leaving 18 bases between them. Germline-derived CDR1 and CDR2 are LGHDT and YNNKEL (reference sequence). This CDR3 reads CASSSAGRSVAFF. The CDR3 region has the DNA TGTGCCAGCAGCTCTGCGGGACGCTCGGTGGCTTTCTTT.

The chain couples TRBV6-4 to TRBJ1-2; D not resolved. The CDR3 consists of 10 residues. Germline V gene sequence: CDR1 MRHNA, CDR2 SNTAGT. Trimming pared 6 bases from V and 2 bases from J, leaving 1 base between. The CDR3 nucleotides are TGTGCCAGCAGGAACTATGGCTACACCTTC. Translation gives CASRNYGYTF.

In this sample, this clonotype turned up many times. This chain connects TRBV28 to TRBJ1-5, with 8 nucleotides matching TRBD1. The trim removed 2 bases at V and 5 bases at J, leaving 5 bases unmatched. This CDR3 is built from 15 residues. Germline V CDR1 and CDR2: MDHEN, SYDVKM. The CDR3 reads CASSLGQGRDQPQHF. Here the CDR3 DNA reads TGTGCCAGCAGTTTAGGACAGGGAAGGGATCAGCCCCAGCATTTT. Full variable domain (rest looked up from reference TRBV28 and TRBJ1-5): DVKVTQSSRYLVKRTGEKVFLECVQDMDHENMFWYRQDPGLGLRLIYFSYDVKMKEKGDIPEGYSVSREKKERFSLILESASTNQTSMYLCASSLGQGRDQPQHFGDGTRLSIL.

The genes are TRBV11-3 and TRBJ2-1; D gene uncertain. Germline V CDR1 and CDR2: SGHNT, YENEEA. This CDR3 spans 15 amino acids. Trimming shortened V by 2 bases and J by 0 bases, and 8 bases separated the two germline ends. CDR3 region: CASSLNPSSYNEQFF. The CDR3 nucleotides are TGTGCCAGCAGCTTAAACCCTAGCTCCTACAATGAGCAGTTCTTC.

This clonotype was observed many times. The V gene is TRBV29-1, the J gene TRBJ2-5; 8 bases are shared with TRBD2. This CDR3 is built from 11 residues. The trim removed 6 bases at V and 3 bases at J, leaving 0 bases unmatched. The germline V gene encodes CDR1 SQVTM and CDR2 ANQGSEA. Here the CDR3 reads CSVAGEETQYF. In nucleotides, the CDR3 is TGCAGCGTAGCGGGAGAAGAGACCCAGTACTTC.

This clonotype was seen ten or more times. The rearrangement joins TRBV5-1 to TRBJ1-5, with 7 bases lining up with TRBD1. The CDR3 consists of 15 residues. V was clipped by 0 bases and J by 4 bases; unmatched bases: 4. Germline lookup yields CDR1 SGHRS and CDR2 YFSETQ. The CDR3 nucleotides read TGCGCCAGCAGCTTGGGAGGGACAGAGAATCAGCCCCAGCATTTT. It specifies CASSLGGTENQPQHF.